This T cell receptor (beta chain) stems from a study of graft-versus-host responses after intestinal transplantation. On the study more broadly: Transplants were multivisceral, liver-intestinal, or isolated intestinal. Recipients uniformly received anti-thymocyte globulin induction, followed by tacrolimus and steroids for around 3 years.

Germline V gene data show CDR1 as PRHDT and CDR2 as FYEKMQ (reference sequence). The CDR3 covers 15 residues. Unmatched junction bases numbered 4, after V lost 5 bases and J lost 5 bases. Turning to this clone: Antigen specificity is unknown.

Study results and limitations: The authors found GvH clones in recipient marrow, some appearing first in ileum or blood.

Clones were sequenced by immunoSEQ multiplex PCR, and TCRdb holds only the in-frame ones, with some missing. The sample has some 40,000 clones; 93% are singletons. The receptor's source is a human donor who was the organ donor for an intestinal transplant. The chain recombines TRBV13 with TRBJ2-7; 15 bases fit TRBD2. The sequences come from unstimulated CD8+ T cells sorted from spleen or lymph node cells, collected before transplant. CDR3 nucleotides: TGTGCCAGCAGCCCACGGACTAGCGGGAGGGACGAGCAGTACTTC. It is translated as CASSPRTSGRDEQYF.